In this sample, the clone carrying this T cell receptor (beta chain) turned up many times. The time point denotes: newly diagnosed GD, antithyroid drugs for less than 3 months. Researchers made the TCR library from RNA that was extracted from PBMCs. The sample comes from a study of regulatory T cells in long-lasting Graves disease. The CDR3 has 16 amino acids. V was cut by 4 bases and J by 8 bases, with 20 bases left in between. According to the study, TCR beta libraries were built with iRepertoire HTBI primers and CDR3-region Arm-PCR. TCRdb itself ran the multiplex PCR reads through MiXCR, one entry per CDR3 protein. The repertoire has roughly 380,000 distinct CDR3 sequences, 16% of them found once; the top ten carry 25% to 30%. A further study also used this sample, focusing on T cells in Graves' hyperthyroidism and ophthalmopathy.

This sample comprised peripheral blood mononuclear cells (PBMCs), obtained at new diagnosis, from a patient treated with antithyroid drugs. The V gene is TRBV12-3 or TRBV12-4, the J gene TRBJ1-4, with D uncertain. This clonotype was sampled from a man aged 35 to 55 with Graves disease. CDR3 protein: CASSWGHRLRKEKLFF. The CDR3 coding sequence is TGTGCCAGCAGTTGGGGTCATCGACTCCGTAAAGAAAAACTGTTTTTT.